Listed below are T cell receptor beta chains from one sample, sequenced in a study of blood T cell repertoires in COVID-19. Profiled with immunoSEQ multiplex PCR; TCRdb holds only in-frame clones, not every one. The data hold some 200,000 clones, with about four fifths observed a single time. The sequenced sample consisted of PBMCs or T cells enriched from blood (not recorded which). The receptor set was obtained from a woman between 35 and 50 years old with acute COVID-19. Both conserved end residues are part of each CDR3. A D gene is named only where the DNA matches it firmly.

v_call,d_call,cdr3_length,j_call,cdr3_aa,cdr3_nt
TRBV27,TRBD1,14,TRBJ1-6,CASCEGARFSPLHF,TGTGCCAGCTGTGAGGGGGCGCGGTTTTCACCCCTCCACTTT
TRBV9,TRBD1,18,TRBJ1-3,CASSVLGQGTISGNTIYF,TGTGCCAGCAGCGTACTCGGACAGGGAACTATCTCTGGAAACACCATATATTTT
TRBV25-1,TRBD1,14,TRBJ1-1,CASMETGMNTEAFF,TGTGCCAGCATGGAGACAGGGATGAACACTGAAGCTTTCTTT
TRBV9,.,14,TRBJ2-2,CASSPAPRAGELFF,TGTGCCAGCAGTCCAGCCCCGAGGGCCGGGGAGCTGTTTTTT
TRBV29-1,.,9,TRBJ1-2,CSVDRWCTF,TGCAGCGTCGACAGGTGGTGCACCTTC
TRBV9,.,15,TRBJ2-2,CASSALRGGPGELFF,TGTGCCAGCAGCGCTCTAAGGGGGGGACCCGGGGAGCTGTTTTTT
TRBV28,TRBD2,15,TRBJ2-1,CASSPTGLASNEQFF,TGTGCCAGCAGTCCAACGGGACTAGCTTCCAATGAGCAGTTCTTC
TRBV5-1,TRBD1,15,TRBJ1-1,CASSLAGQGYTEAFF,TGCGCCAGCAGCTTGGCCGGACAGGGCTACACTGAAGCTTTCTTT
TRBV10-3,TRBD1,13,TRBJ1-2,CAISDRDSSGYTF,TGTGCCATCAGTGATCGGGACAGCAGTGGCTACACCTTC
TRBV9,.,15,TRBJ2-1,CASSVDGGRAGEQFF,TGTGCCAGCAGCGTAGACGGGGGACGGGCGGGTGAGCAGTTCTTC
TRBV28,.,12,TRBJ1-4,CASTQGNEKLFF,TGTGCCAGCACCCAGGGAAATGAAAAACTGTTTTTT
TRBV11-2,.,15,TRBJ1-5,CASSLRGLGNQPQHF,TGTGCCAGCAGCTTACGGGGTTTGGGCAATCAGCCCCAGCATTTT
TRBV7-9,.,12,TRBJ1-4,CASSPEFEKLFF,TGTGCCAGCAGCCCGGAGTTTGAAAAACTGTTTTTT
TRBV6-6,TRBD1,17,TRBJ2-5,CASSPPGTGGSGGTQYF,TGTGCCAGCAGTCCGCCCGGGACAGGGGGCTCGGGGGGGACCCAGTACTTC
TRBV7-2,TRBD1,16,TRBJ1-4,CASSPGQVPREEKLFF,TGTGCCAGCAGCCCTGGACAGGTCCCGCGAGAGGAAAAACTGTTTTTT
TRBV4-2,.,15,TRBJ2-3,CASSQGLTSTDTQYF,TGTGCCAGCAGCCAAGGACTTACTAGCACAGATACGCAGTATTTT
TRBV30,.,12,TRBJ1-2,CAWSSHSTGYTF,TGTGCCTGGAGTTCCCACAGCACCGGCTACACCTTC
TRBV5-1,TRBD2,17,TRBJ2-2,CASSQAGGLRNTGELFF,TGCGCCAGCAGCCAGGCGGGGGGCTTGAGAAACACCGGGGAGCTGTTTTTT